The clone carrying this T cell receptor (beta chain) has a handful of counts. The data were taken from a study of T cell changes during pregnancy in multiple sclerosis. The V gene's germline CDR1 is SGHTA and CDR2 FQGNSA. V was pared by 8 bases and J by 5 bases, with 12 bases between. The CDR3 loop spans 13 amino acids. Here immunoSEQ multiplex PCR was the method, and the copy in TCRdb shows in-frame clones only, minus some. The data contain about 5,200 clones, about 80% of them singletons. The chain is built from TRBV7-2 and TRBJ1-4; D call uncertain. The sample here was CD8+ T cells from peripheral blood mononuclear cells, taken in the second trimester of pregnancy. This TCR came from a female donor in good health, enrolled as a control in a pregnancy study. CDR3 in amino acids: CASGGLSNEKLFF. CDR3 bases: TGTGCCAGCGGAGGACTGTCAAATGAAAAACTGTTTTTT.